This TCR beta chain was observed in a study of T cell repertoires in cytomegalovirus infection. One entry per CDR3 protein results from TCRdb running MiXCR on the reads. The profile shows around 900,000 distinct CDR3 sequences, approximately 31% of them singletons. CDR1 MNHNS and CDR2 SASEGT come from the germline V gene. Deletions cut 1 base from V and 1 base from J, with 12 bases between. This CDR3 comprises 16 residues. Details on this clonotype: The antigen remains undetermined.

Sequenced here: cultured CD8+ T cells from PBMCs, sampled from culture after CMV antigen stimulation. The chain recombines TRBV6-1 with TRBJ2-3; D is undetermined. This TCR was sampled from a human donor in good health (CMV status not recorded). Some clones in this sample may be carry-over from other donors' samples. This CDR3 reads CASSEVWKEGTDTQYF. Written as DNA, the CDR3 is TGTGCCAGCAGTGAAGTTTGGAAAGAGGGCACAGATACGCAGTATTTT.